These 27 T cell receptor beta chains share one sample of origin, sequenced in a study of T-cell memory formation after mild COVID-19. TCRdb reanalysed the 5' RACE reads using MiXCR and keeps one entry per CDR3 protein. The profile covers about 250,000 distinct CDR3 sequences, with 15% appearing a single time and 2% to 2.5% taken by the ten largest. Sample: PBMCs or a T cell subset sorted from them (not recorded which). All receptors derive from an adult woman who had mild COVID-19 (a few samples of this study predate the infection). Cell type and time point are not known.

This clonotype was counted only a few times. The chain has TRBV5-1 and TRBJ1-2; D remains ambiguous. Trimming took 0 bases from V and 0 from J, leaving 6 bases between them. The CDR3 has 14 amino acids. Germline CDR1 SGHRS, CDR2 YFSETQ. CDR3 region: CASSLDGANYGYTF. CDR3 nucleotides: TGCGCCAGCAGCTTGGACGGCGCTAACTATGGCTACACCTTC.

This clonotype was detected only a few times. V usage is TRBV5-1 and J usage is TRBJ1-1, with a weak D call TRBD1 (5 bases). The V and J ends lost 3 bases and 0 bases respectively, with 21 bases between them. This CDR3 comprises 18 residues. Germline CDR1 SGHRS, CDR2 YFSETQ. CDR3 amino acids: CASSSRSSGRSMNTEAFF. The CDR3 region has the DNA TGCGCCAGCAGCTCACGGAGTTCAGGGCGCTCCATGAACACTGAAGCTTTCTTT.

The J gene is TRBJ2-3, the V gene TRBV20-1; D tentatively reads TRBD1 or TRBD2 (6 bases each). V was pared by 6 bases and J by 1 base, with 14 bases between. CDR1 is DFQATT and CDR2 is SNEGSKA in the germline V gene (reference sequence). The CDR3 loop spans 14 amino acids. The CDR3 bases are TGCAGTGCGGACTCCCGGGGGCGCACAGATACGCAGTATTTT. It specifies CSADSRGRTDTQYF.

The gene calls are TRBV20-1 and TRBJ1-1; 7 bases align to TRBD1. Losses at the gene ends were 3 bases for V and 4 bases for J; bases not matched to a gene: 5. Germline CDR1 reads DFQATT; CDR2 reads SNEGSKA (reference sequence). The CDR3 sequence is 13 residues long. Here the CDR3 reads CSASSHRGTEAFF. CDR3 sequence (DNA): TGCAGTGCTAGTTCCCACAGGGGCACTGAAGCTTTCTTT.

This clonotype showed up many times. V is TRBV20-1 and J is TRBJ2-3; 12 bases match TRBD1. CDR1 DFQATT and CDR2 SNEGSKA come from the germline V gene (reference sequence). The V and J ends lost 4 bases and 0 bases, in that order; junction bases with no gene match: 8. The CDR3 loop spans 17 amino acids. This chain's CDR3 is CSATGTGGLASTDTQYF. The CDR3 DNA reads as TGCAGTGCTACCGGGACAGGGGGCTTAGCTAGCACAGATACGCAGTATTTT.

The CDR3: CASSLLEQGTTGELFF. CDR3 in DNA: TGCGCCAGCAGCTTGCTGGAACAGGGGACCACCGGGGAGCTGTTTTTT. The chain recombines TRBV5-1 with TRBJ2-2; 7 positions match TRBD1. The J segment lost 4 bases and the V segment lost 1 base, leaving 7 bases of the junction unmatched. This CDR3 spans 16 amino acids. The germline gives CDR1 SGHRS, CDR2 YFSETQ.

The V and J genes are TRBV24-1 and TRBJ1-5; 9 bases map to TRBD1. V shed 5 bases, J shed 1 base, and the junction held 5 bases outside the gene matches. This CDR3 is 16 amino acids long. CDR1 and CDR2 from the germline V gene are KGHDR and SFDVKD. CDR3 DNA: TGTGCCACCAGTGCTGGGGGACAGGGCAGCAATCAGCCCCAGCATTTT. Translating gives CATSAGGQGSNQPQHF.

V usage is TRBV6-5 and J usage is TRBJ2-3; 7 bases align to TRBD1. The germline V gene encodes CDR1 MNHEY and CDR2 SVGAGI. The CDR3 totals 15 residues. Trimming removed 6 bases from V and 7 bases from J; junction bases left unmatched: 13. CDR3 bases: TGTGCCAGCAGGACCCGACAGGGTCGGGGAAATACGCAGTATTTT. It translates to CASRTRQGRGNTQYF.

This clonotype was counted only a few times. This chain connects TRBV19 to TRBJ2-1; TRBD2 matches at 9 bases. The CDR3 runs 16 residues. J was trimmed by 4 bases and V by 1 base; bases with no gene match: 5. Germline V gives CDR1 LNHDA, CDR2 SQIVND (reference sequence). The CDR3 reads CASSIGLSGGYNEQFF. The CDR3 DNA sequence: TGTGCCAGTAGTATAGGTTTAAGCGGGGGGTACAATGAGCAGTTCTTC. The full variable domain, in which reference TRBV19 and TRBJ2-1 provide the parts outside the CDR3, is DGGITQSPKYLFRKEGQNVTLSCEQNLNHDAMYWYRQDPGQGLRLIYYSQIVNDFQKGDIAEGYSVSREKKESFPLTVTSAQKNPTAFYLCASSIGLSGGYNEQFFGPGTRLTVL.

The J gene is TRBJ2-3, the V gene TRBV4-1, with unresolved D. Trimming left V 2 bases short and J 3 bases short, with 9 bases between. The CDR3 totals 14 residues. Looked up from germline, CDR1 is MGHRA and CDR2 is YSYEKL. CDR3 sequence: CASSQWETTDTQYF. CDR3 DNA: TGCGCCAGCAGCCAATGGGAAACTACAGATACGCAGTATTTT.

This clonotype was counted only a few times. The rearrangement links TRBV29-1 to TRBJ2-3, with a tentative D call TRBD1 (6 bases). CDR3 length: 13 residues. V dropped 8 bases and J dropped 3 bases, with 15 bases sitting between them. Germline CDR1 and CDR2: SQVTM and ANQGSEA. The CDR3 DNA reads TGCAGCCTCGAAGGGGGAGCGACAGATACGCAGTATTTT. Encoded protein: CSLEGGATDTQYF.

The rearrangement uses TRBV3-1 and TRBJ2-1, with D possibly being TRBD2 (5 bases). Per the germline V gene, CDR1 is LGHDT and CDR2 is YNNKEL (reference sequence). This CDR3 has 12 residues. V was pared by 8 bases and J by 7 bases, with 12 bases between. CDR3 protein: CASLGIRNEQFF. The CDR3 region has the DNA TGTGCCAGCCTCGGGATTCGGAATGAGCAGTTCTTC.

This clonotype was picked up many times. The chain has TRBV27 and TRBJ2-1; TRBD2 aligns across 7 bases. The CDR3 has 16 residues. The trim removed 0 bases at V and 1 base at J, leaving 3 bases unmatched. Germline V lookup: CDR1 MNHEY, CDR2 SMNVEV (reference sequence). CDR3 DNA: TGTGCCAGCAGTTTATCGTGGGGGGGGTCCTACAATGAGCAGTTCTTC. It codes for CASSLSWGGSYNEQFF.

There are a few counts of this clonotype. This chain joins TRBV7-8 and TRBJ1-5; tentative D call: TRBD1 (5 bases). The CDR3 has 17 residues. The germline V and J ends were trimmed by 5 bases and 4 bases, with 21 bases remaining between them. Germline CDR1 and CDR2: SGHVS and FQNEAQ. Here the CDR3 DNA reads TGTGCCAGCAGCCTACCCAGGGTCCCCCGGAGGAATCAGCCCCAGCATTTT. This sequence encodes CASSLPRVPRRNQPQHF.

This clonotype was found many times. The chain carries TRBV20-1 and TRBJ2-3; D is uncertain. With 7 bases removed from V and 6 bases from J, the gap between germline ends came to 14 bases. The CDR3 extends over 12 amino acids. CDR1 DFQATT and CDR2 SNEGSKA come from the germline V gene (reference sequence). CDR3: CSVPTFADTQYF. The CDR3 DNA follows: TGCAGTGTCCCGACTTTCGCGGATACGCAGTATTTT.

This clonotype was counted between two and nine times. The chain is built from TRBV20-1 and TRBJ2-3; 7 bases are shared with TRBD2. The CDR3 has 12 amino acids. Per the germline V gene, CDR1 is DFQATT and CDR2 is SNEGSKA (reference sequence). The J segment lost 6 bases and the V segment lost 3 bases, leaving 3 bases of the junction unmatched. As DNA, the CDR3 is TGCAGTGCTAGGCGGGGGTCGGATACGCAGTATTTT. This sequence encodes CSARRGSDTQYF.

This clonotype showed up just a few times. The chain couples TRBV19 to TRBJ2-7; TRBD1 aligns across 10 bases. This CDR3 spans 15 amino acids. V lost 3 bases and J lost 2; bases outside the gene matches: 4. CDR1 and CDR2 (germline): LNHDA, SQIVND (reference sequence). The CDR3 sequence: CASSMGGQGAYEQYF. The CDR3 nucleotides are TGTGCCAGTAGTATGGGAGGACAGGGGGCCTACGAGCAGTACTTC.

This clonotype was detected ten times or more. The chain uses TRBV27 and TRBJ2-7; D unclear. The germline CDR1 and CDR2 sequences are MNHEY and SMNVEV (reference sequence). CDR3 length: 13 residues. Trimming removed 3 bases at V and 0 bases at J, with 6 bases between. Written as DNA, the CDR3 is TGTGCCAGCAGTTTTCGGATCTCCTACGAGCAGTACTTC. Protein sequence: CASSFRISYEQYF.

Only a few counts were recorded for this clonotype. The chain is built from TRBV24-1 and TRBJ2-1; the match to TRBD2 covers 7 bases. Germline V gives CDR1 KGHDR, CDR2 SFDVKD. With V trimmed by 6 bases and J by 3 bases, 13 bases remained unmatched. The CDR3 spans 17 residues. Here the CDR3 DNA reads TGTGCCACCAGTATGACTAGCTGGCACTTAGACTACAATGAGCAGTTCTTC. It codes for CATSMTSWHLDYNEQFF.

This clonotype was seen at least ten times. This chain joins TRBV5-1 and TRBJ2-3, with D perhaps matching TRBD1 (6 bases). From germline, CDR1 is SGHRS and CDR2 YFSETQ. The V and J ends lost 3 bases and 0 bases respectively, with 20 bases between them. The CDR3 covers 18 residues. In nucleotides, the CDR3 is TGCGCCAGCAGCTCACCGGGACACCATACCGTAAGCACAGATACGCAGTATTTT. As protein: CASSSPGHHTVSTDTQYF.

The chain joins TRBV11-2 to TRBJ2-1; the match to TRBD2 covers 8 bases. This CDR3 spans 17 amino acids. The V gene's germline CDR1 is SGHAT and CDR2 FQNNGV. V shed 3 bases, J shed 1 base, and the junction held 8 bases outside the gene matches. DNA of the CDR3: TGTGCCAGCAGCTTGCCCTTAGCGGGAAAATCCTACAATGAGCAGTTCTTC. Translating it yields CASSLPLAGKSYNEQFF.

This sequence joins TRBV7-2 and TRBJ1-1; no reliable D call. Trimming left V 4 bases short and J 0 bases short, with 12 bases between. From germline, CDR1 is SGHTA and CDR2 FQGNSA. This CDR3 has 15 amino acids. The CDR3: CASSYSQTLNTEAFF. The DNA of the CDR3 is TGTGCCAGCAGCTACTCACAGACTCTGAACACTGAAGCTTTCTTT.

This clonotype was seen a handful of times. The chain recombines TRBV4-3 with TRBJ2-7; D possibly corresponds to TRBD2 (5 bases). The CDR3 is 15 residues long. V lost 0 bases to trimming and J lost 7 bases, with 16 bases between them. Germline V lookup: CDR1 LGHNA, CDR2 YSLEER. The CDR3 nucleotides are TGCGCCAGCAGCCAAGAATTGGGCCGATCGGGGGAGCAGTACTTC. This encodes CASSQELGRSGEQYF.

This chain links TRBV5-4 with TRBJ2-2; 9 bases match TRBD1. CDR1 and CDR2 (germline): SGHNT, YYREEE (reference sequence). This CDR3 region has 16 residues. The V segment lost 4 bases and the J segment 4 bases; nucleotides outside the gene matches: 8. The CDR3, as DNA: TGTGCCAGCAGCCCTATGGGGGACAGGGTCACCGGGGAGCTGTTTTTT. Its translation is CASSPMGDRVTGELFF.

This clonotype was seen more than once but under ten times. The chain is built from TRBV14 and TRBJ2-7; TRBD1 matches 7 bases. V lost 5 bases, J lost 3 bases, and 10 bases stayed unmatched. The germline gives CDR1 SGHDN, CDR2 FVKESK. CDR3 length: 15 residues. The chain's CDR3 is CASSKSRDRDYEQYF. CDR3 nucleotides: TGTGCCAGCAGCAAATCCCGGGACAGAGACTACGAGCAGTACTTC. The full variable domain, rest sourced from reference TRBV14 and TRBJ2-7, is EAGVTQFPSHSVIEKGQTVTLRCDPISGHDNLYWYRRVMGKEIKFLLHFVKESKQDESGMPNNRFLAERTGGTYSTLKVQPAELEDSGVYFCASSKSRDRDYEQYFGPGTRLTVT.

The chain combines TRBV5-1 with TRBJ2-5; 8 bases fit TRBD1. Germline CDR1 and CDR2: SGHRS and YFSETQ. V shed 0 bases, J shed 4 bases, and the junction held 8 bases outside the gene matches. CDR3 length: 16 residues. CDR3 amino acids: CASSLGARGHGETQYF. Here the CDR3 DNA reads TGCGCCAGCAGCTTGGGGGCCAGGGGGCATGGAGAGACCCAGTACTTC.

The V and J genes are TRBV7-9 and TRBJ2-5, with D maybe TRBD2 (5 bases). The germline V gene encodes CDR1 SEHNR and CDR2 FQNEAQ (reference sequence). The V end lost 5 bases, the J end lost 5 bases, and 15 bases lay between the germline ends. This CDR3 is built from 14 residues. The CDR3: CASSRRGIGETQYF. CDR3 coding DNA: TGTGCCAGCAGCCGACGAGGGATCGGGGAGACCCAGTACTTC.